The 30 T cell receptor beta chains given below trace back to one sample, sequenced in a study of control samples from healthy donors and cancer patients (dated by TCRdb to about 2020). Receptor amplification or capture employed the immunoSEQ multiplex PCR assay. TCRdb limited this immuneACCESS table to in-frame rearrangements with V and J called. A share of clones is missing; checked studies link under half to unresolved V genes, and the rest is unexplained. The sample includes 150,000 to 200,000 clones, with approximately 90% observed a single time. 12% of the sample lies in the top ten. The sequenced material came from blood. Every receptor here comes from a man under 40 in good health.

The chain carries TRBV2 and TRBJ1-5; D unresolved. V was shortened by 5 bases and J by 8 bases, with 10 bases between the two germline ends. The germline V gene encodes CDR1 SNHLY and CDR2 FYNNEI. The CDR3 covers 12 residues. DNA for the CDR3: TGTGCCAGCAGTCTACCAATTGAGCCCCAGCATTTT. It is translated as CASSLPIEPQHF.

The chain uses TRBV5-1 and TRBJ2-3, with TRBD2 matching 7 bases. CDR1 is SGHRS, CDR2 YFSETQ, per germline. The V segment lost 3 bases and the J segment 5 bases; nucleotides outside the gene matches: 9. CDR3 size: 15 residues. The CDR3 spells CASSSSGMSRDTQYF. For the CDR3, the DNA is TGCGCCAGCAGCTCGAGCGGGATGAGTAGAGATACGCAGTATTTT.

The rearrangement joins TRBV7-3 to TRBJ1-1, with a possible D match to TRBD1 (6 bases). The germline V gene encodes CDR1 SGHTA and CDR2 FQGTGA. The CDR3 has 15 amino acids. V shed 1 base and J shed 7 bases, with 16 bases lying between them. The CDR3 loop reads CASSLREGGADEAFF. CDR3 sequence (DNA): TGTGCCAGCAGCTTAAGGGAGGGGGGAGCGGATGAAGCTTTCTTT.

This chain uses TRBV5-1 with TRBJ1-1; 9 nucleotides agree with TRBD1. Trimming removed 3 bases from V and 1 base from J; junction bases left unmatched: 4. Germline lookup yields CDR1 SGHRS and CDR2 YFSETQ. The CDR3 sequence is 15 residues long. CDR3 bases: TGCGCCAGCAGCTCATCGACAGGGGGGAACACTGAAGCTTTCTTT. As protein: CASSSSTGGNTEAFF.

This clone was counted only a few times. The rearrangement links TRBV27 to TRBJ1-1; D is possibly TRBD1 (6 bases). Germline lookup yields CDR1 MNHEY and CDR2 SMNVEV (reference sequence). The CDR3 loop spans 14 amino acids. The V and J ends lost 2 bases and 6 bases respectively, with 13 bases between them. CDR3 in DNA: TGTGCCAGCAGTTTAACAGGGAGGATCCCTGAAGCTTTCTTT. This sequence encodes CASSLTGRIPEAFF.

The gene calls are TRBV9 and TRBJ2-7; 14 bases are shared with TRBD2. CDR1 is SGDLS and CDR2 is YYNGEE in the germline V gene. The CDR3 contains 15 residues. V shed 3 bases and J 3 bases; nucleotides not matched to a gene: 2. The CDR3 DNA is TGTGCCAGCAGCGGAGGGACTAGCGGGGGCTACGAGCAGTACTTC. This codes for CASSGGTSGGYEQYF.

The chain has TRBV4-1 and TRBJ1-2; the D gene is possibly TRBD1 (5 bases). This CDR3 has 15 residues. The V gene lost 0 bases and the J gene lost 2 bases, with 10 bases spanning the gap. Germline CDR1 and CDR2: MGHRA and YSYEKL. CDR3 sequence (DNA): TGCGCCAGCAGCCAAGACCGATGGGGGAACTATGGCTACACCTTC. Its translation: CASSQDRWGNYGYTF.

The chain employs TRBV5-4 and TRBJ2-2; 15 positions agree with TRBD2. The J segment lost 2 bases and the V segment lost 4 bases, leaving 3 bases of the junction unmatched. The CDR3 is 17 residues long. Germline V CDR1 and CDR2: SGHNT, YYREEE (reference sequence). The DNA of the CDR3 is TGTGCCAGCAGCAGGGGACTAGCGGGGGGTAACACCGGGGAGCTGTTTTTT. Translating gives CASSRGLAGGNTGELFF.

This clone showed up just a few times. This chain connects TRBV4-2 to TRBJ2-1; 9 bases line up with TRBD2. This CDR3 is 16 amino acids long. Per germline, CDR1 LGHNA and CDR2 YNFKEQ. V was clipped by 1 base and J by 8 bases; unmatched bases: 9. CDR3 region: CASSQGEAGGFDEQFF. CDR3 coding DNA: TGTGCCAGCAGCCAAGGGGAAGCGGGGGGATTCGATGAGCAGTTCTTC.

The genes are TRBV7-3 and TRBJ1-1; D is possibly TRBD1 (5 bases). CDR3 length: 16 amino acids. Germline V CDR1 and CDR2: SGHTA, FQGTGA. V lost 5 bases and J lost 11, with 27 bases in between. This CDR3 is CASSPGGGSQGGSAFF. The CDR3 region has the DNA TGTGCCAGCAGCCCCGGGGGGGGTTCGCAGGGAGGTTCGGCTTTCTTT.

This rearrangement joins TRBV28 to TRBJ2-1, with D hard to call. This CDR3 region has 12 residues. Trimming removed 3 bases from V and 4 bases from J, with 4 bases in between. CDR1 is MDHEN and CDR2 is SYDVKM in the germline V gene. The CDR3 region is CASSLEYNEQFF. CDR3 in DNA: TGTGCCAGCAGTTTGGAGTACAATGAGCAGTTCTTC.

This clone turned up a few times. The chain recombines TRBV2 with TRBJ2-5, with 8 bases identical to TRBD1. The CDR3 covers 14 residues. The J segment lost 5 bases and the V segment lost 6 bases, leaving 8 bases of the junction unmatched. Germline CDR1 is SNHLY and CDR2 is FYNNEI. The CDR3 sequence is CASRSRGLGETQYF. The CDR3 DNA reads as TGTGCCAGCAGGTCCAGGGGGCTGGGCGAGACCCAGTACTTC.

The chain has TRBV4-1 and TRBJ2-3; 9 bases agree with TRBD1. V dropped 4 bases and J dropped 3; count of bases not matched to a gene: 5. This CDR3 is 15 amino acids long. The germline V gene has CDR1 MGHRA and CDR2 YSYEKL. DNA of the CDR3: TGCGCCAGCAGCCCCCGGGACAGGGTAACAGATACGCAGTATTTT. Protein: CASSPRDRVTDTQYF.

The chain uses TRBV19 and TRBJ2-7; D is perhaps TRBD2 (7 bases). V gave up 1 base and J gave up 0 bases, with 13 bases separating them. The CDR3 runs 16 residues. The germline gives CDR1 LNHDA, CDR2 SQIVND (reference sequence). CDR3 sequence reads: CASSIGGGGLSYEQYF. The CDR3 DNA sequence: TGTGCCAGTAGTATAGGAGGGGGGGGCCTCTCCTACGAGCAGTACTTC.

CDR3 in amino acids: CASSLIPQGNTEAFF. For the CDR3, the DNA is TGTGCCAGCAGTTTAATCCCCCAAGGAAACACTGAAGCTTTCTTT. This chain links TRBV27 with TRBJ1-1; the D is unclear. Between the trimmed V and J ends, which lost 2 bases and 2 bases, there was a span of 12 bases. This CDR3 is 15 amino acids long. The germline gives CDR1 MNHEY, CDR2 SMNVEV (reference sequence).

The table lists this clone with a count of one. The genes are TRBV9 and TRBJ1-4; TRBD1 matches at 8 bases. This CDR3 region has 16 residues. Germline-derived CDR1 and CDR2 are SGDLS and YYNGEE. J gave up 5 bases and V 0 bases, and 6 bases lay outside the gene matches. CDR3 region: CASSVERGQGNEKLFF. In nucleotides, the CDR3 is TGTGCCAGCAGCGTAGAACGCGGACAGGGAAATGAAAAACTGTTTTTT.

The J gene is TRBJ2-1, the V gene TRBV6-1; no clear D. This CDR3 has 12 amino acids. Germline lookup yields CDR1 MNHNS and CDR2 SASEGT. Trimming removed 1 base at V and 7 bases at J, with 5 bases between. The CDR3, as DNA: TGTGCCAGCAGTGAAGTCAAGAATGAGCAGTTCTTC. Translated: CASSEVKNEQFF.

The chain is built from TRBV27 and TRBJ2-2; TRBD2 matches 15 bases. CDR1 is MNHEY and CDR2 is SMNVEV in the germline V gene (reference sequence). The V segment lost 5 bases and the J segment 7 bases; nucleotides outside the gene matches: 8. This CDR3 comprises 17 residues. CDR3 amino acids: CASSRTGTSGRIGELFF. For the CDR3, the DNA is TGTGCCAGCAGTCGAACCGGGACTAGCGGGAGGATCGGGGAGCTGTTTTTT.

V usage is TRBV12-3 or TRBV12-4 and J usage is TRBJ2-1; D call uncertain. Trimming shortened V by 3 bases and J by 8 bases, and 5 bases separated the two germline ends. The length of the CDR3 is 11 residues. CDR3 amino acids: CASSLLDEQFF. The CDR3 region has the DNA TGTGCCAGCAGTTTGCTTGATGAGCAGTTCTTC.

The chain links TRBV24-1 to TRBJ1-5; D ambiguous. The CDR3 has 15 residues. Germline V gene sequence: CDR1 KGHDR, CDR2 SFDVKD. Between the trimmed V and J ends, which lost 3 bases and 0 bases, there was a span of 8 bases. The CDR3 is CATSDDSGSNQPQHF. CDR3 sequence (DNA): TGTGCCACCAGTGATGATTCGGGTAGCAATCAGCCCCAGCATTTT.

The CDR3 nucleotides read TGTGCCAGCAGCTTAGATCGTTTACCCCGCCAGTACTTC. Translated: CASSLDRLPRQYF. The chain carries TRBV11-2 and TRBJ2-7; the D is unclear. This CDR3 spans 13 amino acids. Germline V lookup: CDR1 SGHAT, CDR2 FQNNGV. The V end lost 0 bases, the J end lost 10 bases, and 13 bases lay between the germline ends.

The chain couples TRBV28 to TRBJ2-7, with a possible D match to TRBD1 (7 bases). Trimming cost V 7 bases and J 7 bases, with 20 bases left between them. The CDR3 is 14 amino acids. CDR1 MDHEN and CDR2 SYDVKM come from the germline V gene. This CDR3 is CASTRNPQGGEQYF. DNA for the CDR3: TGTGCCAGCACCCGGAATCCGCAGGGGGGTGAGCAGTACTTC.

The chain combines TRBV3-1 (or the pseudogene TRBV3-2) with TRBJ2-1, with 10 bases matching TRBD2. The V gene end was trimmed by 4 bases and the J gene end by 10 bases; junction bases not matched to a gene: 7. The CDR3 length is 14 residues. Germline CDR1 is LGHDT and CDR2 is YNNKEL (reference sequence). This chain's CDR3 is CASSPSGRVREQFF. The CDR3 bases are TGTGCCAGCAGCCCTAGCGGGAGAGTAAGGGAGCAGTTCTTC.

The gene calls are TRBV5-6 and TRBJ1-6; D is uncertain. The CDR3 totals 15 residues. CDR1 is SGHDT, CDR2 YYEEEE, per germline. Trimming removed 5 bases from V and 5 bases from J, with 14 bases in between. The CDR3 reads CASRTQADHNSPLHF. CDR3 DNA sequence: TGTGCCAGCAGGACACAAGCTGATCATAATTCACCCCTCCACTTT.

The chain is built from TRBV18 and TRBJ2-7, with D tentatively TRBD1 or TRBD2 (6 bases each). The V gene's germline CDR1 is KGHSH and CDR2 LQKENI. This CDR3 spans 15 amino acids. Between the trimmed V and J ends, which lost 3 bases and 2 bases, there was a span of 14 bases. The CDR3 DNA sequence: TGTGCCAGCTCACCGGGGGCGGGGATGGCCTACGAGCAGTACTTC. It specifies CASSPGAGMAYEQYF.

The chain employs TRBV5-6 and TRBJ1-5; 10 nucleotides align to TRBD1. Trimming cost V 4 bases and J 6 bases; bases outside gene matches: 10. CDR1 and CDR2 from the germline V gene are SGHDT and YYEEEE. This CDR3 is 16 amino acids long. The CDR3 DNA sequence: TGTGCCAGCAGCCCGTCCGACAGGGGGCAAGGTCAGCCCCAGCATTTT. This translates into CASSPSDRGQGQPQHF.

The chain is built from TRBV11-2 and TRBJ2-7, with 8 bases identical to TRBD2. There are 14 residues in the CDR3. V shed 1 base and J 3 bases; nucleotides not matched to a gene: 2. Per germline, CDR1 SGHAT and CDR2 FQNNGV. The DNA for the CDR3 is TGTGCCAGCAGCTTAGGCGGGGGGAACTACGAGCAGTACTTC. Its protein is CASSLGGGNYEQYF.

DNA of the CDR3: TGTGCCAGCAGTTTATGGTCGAACACTGAAGCTTTCTTT. Translation: CASSLWSNTEAFF. The chain links TRBV12-3 or TRBV12-4 to TRBJ1-1; D call uncertain. Trimming left V 2 bases short and J 1 base short, with 5 bases between. The CDR3 spans 13 residues.

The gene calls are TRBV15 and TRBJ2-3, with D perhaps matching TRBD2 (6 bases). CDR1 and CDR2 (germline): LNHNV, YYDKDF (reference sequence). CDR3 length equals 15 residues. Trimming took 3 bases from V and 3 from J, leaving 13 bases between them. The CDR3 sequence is CATSRQYGGTDTQYF. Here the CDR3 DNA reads TGTGCCACCAGCAGGCAGTACGGGGGAACAGATACGCAGTATTTT.

In nucleotides, the CDR3 is TGTGCCAGCAGCTTGGCAGGGGGCTCTTCTGGGGCCAACGTCCTGACTTTC. Translating gives CASSLAGGSSGANVLTF. The chain employs TRBV7-3 and TRBJ2-6, with TRBD1 matching 8 bases. CDR3 length equals 17 residues. Germline V CDR1 and CDR2: SGHTA, FQGTGA. V trimming: 3 bases; J trimming: 1 base; junction bases outside the gene matches: 5.